The 6 T cell receptor beta chains below all came from one sample that was sequenced in a study of CD8+ T cells in alopecia areata. Treatment here: oral pan-JAK inhibitor, 5-10 mg twice daily. cDNA serving as the sequencing template came from extracted, reverse transcribed RNA. Sequencing was performed with immunoSEQ multiplex PCR; in TCRdb, only in-frame clones are kept and a portion is missing. There are about 120,000 clones in the sample; 58% occur only once, and around 30% lies in the top ten. The source was CD8+ T cells sorted from blood, collected at week 4, from a patient treated with tofacitinib. The receptors derive from a human donor with alopecia areata.

The chain carries TRBV27 and TRBJ2-7; 9 bases match TRBD1. CDR3 size: 17 residues. V lost 4 bases, J lost 0 bases, and 10 bases stayed unmatched. CDR1 and CDR2 from the germline V gene are MNHEY and SMNVEV (reference sequence). The CDR3 spells CASSSRPGQGDSYEQYF. DNA for the CDR3: TGTGCCAGCAGTTCCCGACCGGGACAGGGCGACTCCTACGAGCAGTACTTC.

This clone turned up a few times. V gene TRBV30 combines with J gene TRBJ1-4, with D maybe TRBD1 (5 bases). The V end lost 6 bases, the J end lost 0 bases, and 20 bases lay between the germline ends. CDR1 GTSNPN and CDR2 SVGIG come from the germline V gene (reference sequence). This CDR3 is built from 17 residues. The CDR3 coding sequence is TGTGCCTGTAGGGAGTGGGGCCAAGGGGCAACTAATGAAAAACTGTTTTTT. This codes for CACREWGQGATNEKLFF.

The V and J genes are TRBV5-6 and TRBJ1-1; a weak D match, TRBD1 (6 bases). The V end was cut by 4 bases, the J end by 5 bases, with 15 bases between. This CDR3 comprises 14 residues. Germline values: CDR1 SGHDT, CDR2 YYEEEE. In nucleotides, the CDR3 is TGTGCCAGCAGCGGACAGCTTTCCAGGACTGAAGCTTTCTTT. The encoded protein is CASSGQLSRTEAFF.

Comment on this clone: The sample contains more than one DNA sequence encoding this CDR3. The rearrangement links TRBV30 to TRBJ1-2; D is uncertain. The CDR3 consists of 11 residues. Germline CDR1 and CDR2: GTSNPN and SVGIG (reference sequence). V dropped 0 bases and J dropped 6 bases, with 5 bases sitting between them. The CDR3, as DNA: TGTGCCTGGAGTGTCGGGGATGGCTACACCTTC. This encodes CAWSVGDGYTF.

The chain has TRBV7-2 and TRBJ2-5; D might be TRBD2 (7 bases). Germline V CDR1 and CDR2: SGHTA, FQGNSA. V was clipped by 5 bases and J by 4 bases, with 20 bases between them. The CDR3 covers 16 residues. For the CDR3, the DNA is TGTGCCAGCAGCCCACAGGAGGGGGGGTCCGGAGAGACCCAGTACTTC. Its protein product is CASSPQEGGSGETQYF.

The chain links TRBV7-9 to TRBJ1-6; 10 nucleotides line up with TRBD1. From germline, CDR1 is SEHNR and CDR2 FQNEAQ (reference sequence). V was pared by 3 bases and J by 8 bases, with 1 base of the junction left unmatched. The CDR3 sequence is 14 residues long. CDR3 amino acids: CASSLGTGDSPLHF. The CDR3 nucleotides read TGTGCCAGCAGCTTGGGGACAGGGGATTCACCCCTCCACTTT.